This TCR beta chain was retrieved from a study of blood T cell repertoires in COVID-19. Study at large: There were acute and convalescent COVID-19 samples, and they came from the United States, Italy and Spain. T cells, B-cell-depleted T cells, or PBMCs supplied cDNA or gDNA.

In the authors' workflow: Reference gene primer amplification in the assay estimated nucleated cell counts. Assay: immunoSEQ multiplex PCR; the TCRdb copy retains only in-frame clones and omits some. The V and J calls and clone size are taken from that table; D and trimming were inferred from the DNA. Of about 160,000 clones detected, 80% to 90% appear once; the ten largest clones hold approximately 10%. Per the germline V gene, CDR1 is LNHNV and CDR2 is YYDKDF (reference sequence). Trimming removed 8 bases from V and 1 base from J; junction bases left unmatched: 4. The CDR3 is 13 residues long. Seattle-derived patients entered the study during active infection and were followed longitudinally.

Sequencing input: peripheral blood. The J gene is TRBJ2-5, the V gene TRBV15; 7 positions agree with TRBD2. This TCR derives from a woman aged 70-85 years with COVID-19, enrolled during active disease. The CDR3 sequence: CATRRGVQETQYF. In nucleotides, the CDR3 is TGTGCCACCCGCCGGGGGGTCCAAGAGACCCAGTACTTC.